These 14 T cell receptor beta chains came from one sample sequenced in a study of T cells after yellow fever vaccination (dated by TCRdb to between 2018 and 2020). Library prep was done by 5' RACE. Sequencing was performed on an Illumina NovaSeq 6000. TCRdb redid the processing of the public reads, applying fastp at Q25 and MiXCR, and retained in-frame beta chains. Merged by CDR3 protein, the rows form single entries marked with the most common genes and DNA. This sample is represented by fewer than 450,000 distinct CDR3 sequences; 3% to 4.5% of them were singletons. The top ten hold 20% to 25% of the sample. The meaning of the sample's treatment or condition label: live attenuated yellow fever vaccine strain. The sequences come from PBMCs, collected 5 days after the yellow fever booster vaccination. These receptor sequences come from a man between 18 and 29 years old who received the YFV17D yellow fever vaccine.

This clonotype has ten or more counts. This chain links TRBV7-9 with TRBJ2-2; D remains ambiguous. Germline V CDR1 and CDR2: SEHNR, FQNEAQ (reference sequence). The V end was cut by 7 bases, the J end by 7 bases, with 13 bases between. CDR3 size: 13 residues. CDR3 coding DNA: TGTGCCAGCACCACGGCTGGGTACGGGGAGCTGTTTTTT. Amino acids: CASTTAGYGELFF.

This clonotype has only a few counts. CDR3 nucleotides: TGTGCCAGCAGCTCCGGACAGGCCTCGTACAATGAGCAGTTCTTC. Its translation is CASSSGQASYNEQFF. The chain carries TRBV5-4 and TRBJ2-1; 7 bases are shared with TRBD1. The trim removed 3 bases at V and 4 bases at J, leaving 7 bases unmatched. Per germline, CDR1 SGHNT and CDR2 YYREEE (reference sequence). The CDR3 is made up of 15 amino acids.

V and J are TRBV12-3 or TRBV12-4 and TRBJ1-2; 9 nucleotides align to TRBD1. J lost 3 bases, V lost 6 bases, and 2 bases had no gene match. This CDR3 region has 13 residues. The CDR3 DNA is TGTGCCAGCAGAGGACAGGGGCACTATGGCTACACCTTC. Protein: CASRGQGHYGYTF.

The chain uses TRBV5-1 and TRBJ2-4; TRBD2 aligns across 8 bases. CDR1 and CDR2 from the germline V gene are SGHRS and YFSETQ. V was clipped by 4 bases and J by 8 bases; unmatched bases: 8. The CDR3 is 14 residues long. The CDR3: CASSPGLAVDIQYF. Written as DNA, the CDR3 is TGCGCCAGCAGCCCCGGACTAGCCGTGGACATTCAGTACTTC.

This clonotype appeared a few times. The V and J genes are TRBV4-2 and TRBJ2-3; the match to TRBD2 covers 10 bases. Germline V CDR1 and CDR2: LGHNA, YNFKEQ. The CDR3 consists of 16 residues. Germline trimming cut 1 base from V and 5 bases from J; bases unmatched to any gene: 6. In DNA, the CDR3 is TGTGCCAGCAGCCAAGGGAGCGGGGGGGCTAGAGATACGCAGTATTTT. The encoded protein is CASSQGSGGARDTQYF.

This clonotype was detected a few times. This chain links TRBV13 with TRBJ1-6; weak D call: TRBD1 (5 bases). Germline V gives CDR1 PRHDT, CDR2 FYEKMQ (reference sequence). The CDR3 totals 14 residues. Trimming removed 0 bases from V and 7 bases from J, with 7 bases in between. The CDR3 here is CASSLGRANSPLHF. Written as DNA, the CDR3 is TGTGCCAGCAGCTTAGGCAGGGCAAATTCACCCCTCCACTTT.

In this sample, this clonotype turned up a few times. The chain has TRBV18 and TRBJ2-1, with 7 bases aligning to TRBD1. The CDR3 extends over 14 amino acids. Germline V gives CDR1 KGHSH, CDR2 LQKENI. J lost 3 bases, V lost 8 bases, and 7 bases had no gene match. The CDR3 protein is CASLPGTDYNEQFF. DNA of the CDR3: TGTGCCAGCCTTCCCGGGACAGACTACAATGAGCAGTTCTTC. Looking up the rest from reference TRBV18 and TRBJ2-1 gives the full variable domain: NAGVMQNPRHLVRRRGQEARLRCSPMKGHSHVYWYRQLPEEGLKFMVYLQKENIIDESGMPKERFSAEFPKEGPSILRIQQVVRGDSAAYFCASLPGTDYNEQFFGPGTRLTVL.

This clonotype was seen a handful of times. V and J are TRBV25-1 and TRBJ2-7; D remains unclear. The CDR3 spans 13 residues. Trimming took 1 base from V and 4 from J, leaving 8 bases between them. Germline CDR1 reads MGHDK; CDR2 reads SYGVNS. The CDR3 protein is CASSEWGGYEQYV. In DNA, the CDR3 is TGTGCCAGCAGTGAATGGGGTGGATACGAGCAGTACGTC.

This clonotype was observed at least ten times. This chain joins TRBV11-2 and TRBJ2-2; D is ambiguous. The CDR3 has 17 amino acids. V gave up 3 bases and J gave up 1 base, with 15 bases separating them. Germline CDR1 reads SGHAT; CDR2 reads FQNNGV. CDR3 in DNA: TGTGCCAGCAGCTTTGTCGGATTTAGCCGGAACACCGGGGAGCTGTTTTTT. It encodes CASSFVGFSRNTGELFF. The full variable domain, with the rest looked up from reference TRBV11-2 and TRBJ2-2, is EAGVAQSPRYKIIEKRQSVAFWCNPISGHATLYWYQQILGQGPKLLIQFQNNGVVDDSQLPKDRFSAERLKGVDSTLKIQPAKLEDSAVYLCASSFVGFSRNTGELFFGEGSRLTVL.

This clonotype was observed a few times. The rearrangement links TRBV12-3 or TRBV12-4 to TRBJ2-1, with 7 bases matching TRBD1. With 7 bases clipped from V and 4 bases from J, the junction kept 10 bases outside the gene matches. The CDR3 contains 15 residues. The CDR3 nucleotides read TGTGCCAGCACCCCGCGAGGGGGCATTTACAATGAGCAGTTCTTC. Translated, it gives CASTPRGGIYNEQFF.

V usage is TRBV12-3 or TRBV12-4 and J usage is TRBJ2-3; D remains unclear. The CDR3 contains 15 residues. The germline V and J ends were trimmed by 3 bases and 5 bases, with 15 bases remaining between them. This CDR3 reads CASSFLGGRGDTQYF. The DNA for the CDR3 is TGTGCCAGCAGTTTCCTCGGCGGCCGAGGAGATACGCAGTATTTT.

CDR3 coding DNA: TGTGCCAGCAGTGCAGGGATCAACATTCAGTACTTC. Encoded protein: CASSAGINIQYF. The chain carries TRBV5-6 and TRBJ2-4, with D perhaps TRBD1 (5 bases). This CDR3 has 12 residues. Germline V gene data show CDR1 as SGHDT and CDR2 as YYEEEE. V lost 5 bases and J 7 bases, leaving 10 bases between the germline ends.

There are a few counts of this clonotype. The rearrangement links TRBV12-5 to TRBJ2-7; maybe TRBD2 (5 bases). The germline V gene has CDR1 LGHNT and CDR2 FRNRAP. V dropped 4 bases and J dropped 5 bases, with 15 bases sitting between them. CDR3 length equals 14 residues. CDR3 nucleotide sequence: TGTGCTAGTGGTTCCATGTCCCTGAGGGACGAGCAGTACTTC. It specifies CASGSMSLRDEQYF.

This clonotype was counted a few times. V is TRBV19 and J is TRBJ1-5, with 9 bases aligning to TRBD1. The CDR3 extends over 17 amino acids. Trimming at V came to 7 bases and at J to 6 bases, leaving 16 bases not matched to a gene. The germline gives CDR1 LNHDA, CDR2 SQIVND (reference sequence). The CDR3 DNA follows: TGTGCCAGTAAATCTGCGGGGGGACAGGGAGTTTCTCAGCCCCAGCATTTT. Encoded protein: CASKSAGGQGVSQPQHF.